This T cell receptor (beta chain) was identified in a study of T cell repertoires in cytomegalovirus infection. Study information: Recently identified HLA-C-restricted and well-studied HLA-B-restricted CMV epitopes were used. From public TCR beta signatures came an indication of both CMV infection and matching HLA type.

Study results and limitations: Dominating the ex vivo response were HLA-C-restricted CMV-specific TCR beta clonotypes. There were carriers of CMV plus the relevant HLA, and cumulative public TCR beta family frequency identified them.

TCRdb used MiXCR to reprocess the reads, holding one entry per CDR3 protein. The table lists hundreds of thousands of distinct CDR3 sequences, roughly a third of them singletons. Trimming removed 4 bases at V and 4 bases at J, with 13 bases between. The CDR3 covers 14 residues. Germline V lookup: CDR1 SGHTA, CDR2 FQGTGA. As for this clonotype: The antigen is unknown.

Specimen: cultured PBMCs, collected from culture after CMV antigen stimulation. The TCR was taken from a human donor in good health (CMV status not recorded). Some clones in this sample may be carry-over from other donors' samples. The chain couples TRBV7-3 to TRBJ2-5; unclear D gene. CDR3 DNA: TGTGCCAGCAGCTATTTCGGCCTGACAGAGACCCAGTACTTC. Its translation: CASSYFGLTETQYF.